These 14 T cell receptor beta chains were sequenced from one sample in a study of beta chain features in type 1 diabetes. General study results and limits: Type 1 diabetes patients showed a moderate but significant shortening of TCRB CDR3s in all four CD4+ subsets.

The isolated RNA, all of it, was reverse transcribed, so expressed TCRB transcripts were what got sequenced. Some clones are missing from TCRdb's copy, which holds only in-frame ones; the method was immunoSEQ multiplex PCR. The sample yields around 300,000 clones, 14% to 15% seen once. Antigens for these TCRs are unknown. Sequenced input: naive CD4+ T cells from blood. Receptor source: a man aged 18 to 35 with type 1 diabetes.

The CDR3 loop reads CASSLGGSGGALYNEQFF. The CDR3 DNA reads as TGTGCCAGCAGCTTAGGTGGGAGCGGGGGGGCTTTGTACAATGAGCAGTTCTTC. This chain links TRBV7-9 with TRBJ2-1; 10 bases map to TRBD2. The CDR3 spans 18 residues. V lost 1 base to trimming and J lost 4 bases; unmatched junction nucleotides: 10. Germline V gene sequence: CDR1 SEHNR, CDR2 FQNEAQ (reference sequence). The variable domain in full, completed from reference TRBV7-9 and TRBJ2-1, reads DTGVSQNPRHKITKRGQNVTFRCDPISEHNRLYWYRQTLGQGPEFLTYFQNEAQLEKSRLLSDRFSAERPKGSFSTLEIQRTEQGDSAMYLCASSLGGSGGALYNEQFFGPGTRLTVL.

The DNA of the CDR3 is TGTGCCAGAGCGGACAGCACAGATACGCAGTATTTT. This codes for CARADSTDTQYF. This rearrangement joins TRBV7-2 to TRBJ2-3, with D maybe TRBD2 (5 bases). V shed 9 bases and J shed 0 bases, with 7 bases lying between them. From germline, CDR1 is SGHTA and CDR2 FQGNSA. The CDR3 consists of 12 residues.

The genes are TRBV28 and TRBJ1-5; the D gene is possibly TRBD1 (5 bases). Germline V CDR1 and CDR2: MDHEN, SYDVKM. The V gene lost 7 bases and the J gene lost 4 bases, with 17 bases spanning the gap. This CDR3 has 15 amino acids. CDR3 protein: CASNKKGLGNQPQHF. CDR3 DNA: TGTGCCAGCAATAAAAAGGGGCTGGGAAATCAGCCCCAGCATTTT.

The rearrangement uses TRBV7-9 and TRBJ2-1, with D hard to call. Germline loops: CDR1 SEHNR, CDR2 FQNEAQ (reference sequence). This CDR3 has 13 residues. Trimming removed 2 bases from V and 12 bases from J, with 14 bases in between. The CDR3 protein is CASSLSNSPGQFF. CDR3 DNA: TGTGCCAGCAGCTTAAGTAACTCCCCTGGGCAGTTCTTC. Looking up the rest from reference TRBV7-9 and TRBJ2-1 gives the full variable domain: DTGVSQNPRHKITKRGQNVTFRCDPISEHNRLYWYRQTLGQGPEFLTYFQNEAQLEKSRLLSDRFSAERPKGSFSTLEIQRTEQGDSAMYLCASSLSNSPGQFFGPGTRLTVL.

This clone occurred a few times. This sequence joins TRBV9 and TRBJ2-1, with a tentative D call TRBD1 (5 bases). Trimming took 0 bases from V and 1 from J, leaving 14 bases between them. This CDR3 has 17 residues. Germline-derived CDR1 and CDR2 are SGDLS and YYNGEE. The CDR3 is CASSVGLTGTSYNEQFF. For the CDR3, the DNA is TGTGCCAGCAGCGTAGGGCTTACAGGCACATCCTACAATGAGCAGTTCTTC.

The CDR3 loop reads CASSPPQGSQEQYF. CDR3 nucleotide sequence: TGTGCCAGTAGTCCTCCCCAGGGTTCGCAAGAGCAGTACTTC. The J gene is TRBJ2-7, the V gene TRBV19; possible D gene TRBD1, 5 bases. In germline, CDR1 is LNHDA, CDR2 SQIVND (reference sequence). The CDR3 is 14 amino acids. The V end was cut by 5 bases, the J end by 7 bases, with 18 bases between.

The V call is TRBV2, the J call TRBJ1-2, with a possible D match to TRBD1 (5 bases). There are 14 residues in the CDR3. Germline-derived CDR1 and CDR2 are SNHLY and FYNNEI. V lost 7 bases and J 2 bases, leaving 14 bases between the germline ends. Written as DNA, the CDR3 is TGTGCCAGCATTCCAGACAGAAAGAACTATGGCTACACCTTC. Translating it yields CASIPDRKNYGYTF. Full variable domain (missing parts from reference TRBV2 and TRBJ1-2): EPEVTQTPSHQVTQMGQEVILRCVPISNHLYFYWYRQILGQKVEFLVSFYNNEISEKSEIFDDQFSVERPDGSNFTLKIRSTKLEDSAMYFCASIPDRKNYGYTFGSGTRLTVV.

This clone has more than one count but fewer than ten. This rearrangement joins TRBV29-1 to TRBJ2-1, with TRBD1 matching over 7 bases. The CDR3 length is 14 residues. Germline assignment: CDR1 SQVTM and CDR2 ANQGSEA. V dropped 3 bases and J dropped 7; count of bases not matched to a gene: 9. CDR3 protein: CSVDIRQGSNEQFF. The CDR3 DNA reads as TGCAGCGTTGACATCCGACAGGGTTCGAATGAGCAGTTCTTC.

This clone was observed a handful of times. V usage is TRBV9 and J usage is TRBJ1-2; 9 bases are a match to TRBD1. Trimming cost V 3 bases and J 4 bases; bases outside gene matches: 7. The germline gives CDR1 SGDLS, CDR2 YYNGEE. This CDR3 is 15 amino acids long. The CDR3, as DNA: TGTGCCAGCAGCGACCGTACAGGGGGCGGCTATGGCTACACCTTC. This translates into CASSDRTGGGYGYTF.

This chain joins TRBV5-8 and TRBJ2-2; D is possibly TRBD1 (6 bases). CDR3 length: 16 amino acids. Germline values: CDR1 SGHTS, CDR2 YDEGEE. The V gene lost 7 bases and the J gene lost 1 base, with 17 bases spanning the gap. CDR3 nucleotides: TGTGCCAGCCATAACTACCCGGGACAGAACACCGGGGAGCTGTTTTTT. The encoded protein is CASHNYPGQNTGELFF.

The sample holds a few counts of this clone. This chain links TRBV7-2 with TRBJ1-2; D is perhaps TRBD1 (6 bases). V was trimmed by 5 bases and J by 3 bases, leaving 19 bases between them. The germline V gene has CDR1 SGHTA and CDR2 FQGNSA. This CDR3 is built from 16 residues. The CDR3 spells CASSPPHRVGDYGYTF. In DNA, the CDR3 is TGTGCCAGCAGCCCCCCGCACAGGGTAGGGGACTATGGCTACACCTTC. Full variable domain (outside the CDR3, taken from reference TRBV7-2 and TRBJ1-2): GAGVSQSPSNKVTEKGKDVELRCDPISGHTALYWYRQSLGQGLEFLIYFQGNSAPDKSGLPSDRFSAERTGGSVSTLTIQRTQQEDSAVYLCASSPPHRVGDYGYTFGSGTRLTVV.

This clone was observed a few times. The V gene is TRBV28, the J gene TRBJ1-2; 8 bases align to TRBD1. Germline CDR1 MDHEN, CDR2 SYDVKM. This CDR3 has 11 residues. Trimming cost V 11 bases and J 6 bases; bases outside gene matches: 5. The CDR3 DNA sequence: TGTGCCGGACAGGGACGGCATGGCTACACCTTC. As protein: CAGQGRHGYTF.

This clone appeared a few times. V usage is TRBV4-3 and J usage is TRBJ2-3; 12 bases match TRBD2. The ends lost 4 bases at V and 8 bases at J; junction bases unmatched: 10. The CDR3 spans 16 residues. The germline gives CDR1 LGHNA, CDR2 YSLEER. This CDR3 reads CASSPRTSGARPTQYF. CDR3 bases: TGCGCCAGCAGCCCCCGGACTAGCGGGGCCCGCCCTACGCAGTATTTT.

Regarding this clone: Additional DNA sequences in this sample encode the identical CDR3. In DNA, the CDR3 is TGTGCCAGCAGTTTATTGCGCTACGAGCAGTACTTC. Protein sequence: CASSLLRYEQYF. This chain uses TRBV28 with TRBJ2-7, with D unresolved. Trimming took 1 base from V and 3 from J, leaving 4 bases between them. The germline V gene has CDR1 MDHEN and CDR2 SYDVKM. The CDR3 has 12 amino acids.